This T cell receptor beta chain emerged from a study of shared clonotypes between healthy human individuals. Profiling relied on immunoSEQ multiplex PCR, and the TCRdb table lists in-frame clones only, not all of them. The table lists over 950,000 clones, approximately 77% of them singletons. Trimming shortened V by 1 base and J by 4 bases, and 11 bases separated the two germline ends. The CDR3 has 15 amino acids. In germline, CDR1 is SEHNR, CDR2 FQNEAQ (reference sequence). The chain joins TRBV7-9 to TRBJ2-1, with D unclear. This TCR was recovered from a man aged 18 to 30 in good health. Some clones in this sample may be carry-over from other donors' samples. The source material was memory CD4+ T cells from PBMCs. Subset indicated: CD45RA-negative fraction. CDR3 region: CASSLVSDGYNEQFF. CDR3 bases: TGTGCCAGCAGCTTAGTCAGTGACGGATACAATGAGCAGTTCTTC.